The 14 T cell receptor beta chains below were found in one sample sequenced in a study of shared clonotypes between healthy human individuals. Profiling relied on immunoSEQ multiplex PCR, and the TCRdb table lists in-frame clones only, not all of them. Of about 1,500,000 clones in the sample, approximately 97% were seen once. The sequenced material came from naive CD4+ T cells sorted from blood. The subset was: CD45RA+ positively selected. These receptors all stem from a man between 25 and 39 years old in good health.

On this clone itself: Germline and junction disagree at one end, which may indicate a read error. CDR3 nucleotides: TGTGCCAGCAGCAATGCCGGGACTAGCTTTTACCACTTC. Translated: CASSNAGTSFYHF. This sequence joins TRBV7-2 and TRBJ2-7, with 9 bases that match TRBD2. The germline CDR1 and CDR2 sequences are SGHTA and FQGNSA. The CDR3 extends over 13 amino acids.

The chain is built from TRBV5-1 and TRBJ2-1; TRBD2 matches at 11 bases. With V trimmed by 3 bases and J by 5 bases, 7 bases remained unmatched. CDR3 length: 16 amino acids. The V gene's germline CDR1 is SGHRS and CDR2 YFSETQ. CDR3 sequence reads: CASSSSGLAVNNEQFF. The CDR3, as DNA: TGCGCCAGCAGCTCGTCGGGACTAGCGGTGAACAATGAGCAGTTCTTC.

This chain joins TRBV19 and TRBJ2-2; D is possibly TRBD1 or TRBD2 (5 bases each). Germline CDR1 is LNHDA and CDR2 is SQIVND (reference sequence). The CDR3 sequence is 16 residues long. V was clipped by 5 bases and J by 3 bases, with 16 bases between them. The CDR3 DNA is TGTGCCAGTAGTCGACGGGACCGCCGGTACACCGGGGAGCTGTTTTTT. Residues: CASSRRDRRYTGELFF.

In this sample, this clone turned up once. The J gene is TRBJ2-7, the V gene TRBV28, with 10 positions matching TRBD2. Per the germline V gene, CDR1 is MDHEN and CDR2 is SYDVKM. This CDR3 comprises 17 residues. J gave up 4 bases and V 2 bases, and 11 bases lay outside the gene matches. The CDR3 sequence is CASSLGDLAGDQYEQYF. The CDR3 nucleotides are TGTGCCAGCAGTTTAGGGGATCTAGCGGGAGATCAGTACGAGCAGTACTTC.

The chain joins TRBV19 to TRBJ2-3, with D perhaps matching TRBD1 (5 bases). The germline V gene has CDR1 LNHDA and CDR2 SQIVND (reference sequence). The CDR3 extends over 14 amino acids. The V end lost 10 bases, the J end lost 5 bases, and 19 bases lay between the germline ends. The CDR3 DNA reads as TGTGCCACTACCCGGCCAGGGCGAAGAGATACGCAGTATTTT. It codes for CATTRPGRRDTQYF.

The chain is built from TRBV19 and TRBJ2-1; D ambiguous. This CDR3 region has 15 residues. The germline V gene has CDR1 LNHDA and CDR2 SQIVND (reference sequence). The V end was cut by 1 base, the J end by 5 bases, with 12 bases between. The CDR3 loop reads CASSIVRRVHNEQFF. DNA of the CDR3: TGTGCCAGTAGTATAGTGAGAAGGGTTCACAATGAGCAGTTCTTC.

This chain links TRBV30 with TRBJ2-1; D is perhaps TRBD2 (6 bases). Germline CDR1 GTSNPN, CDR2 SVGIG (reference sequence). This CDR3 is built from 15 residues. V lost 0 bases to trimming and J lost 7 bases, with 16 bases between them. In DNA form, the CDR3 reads TGTGCCTGGAGTGTGGGGACTGGGGTACGGAATGAGCAGTTCTTC. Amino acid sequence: CAWSVGTGVRNEQFF.

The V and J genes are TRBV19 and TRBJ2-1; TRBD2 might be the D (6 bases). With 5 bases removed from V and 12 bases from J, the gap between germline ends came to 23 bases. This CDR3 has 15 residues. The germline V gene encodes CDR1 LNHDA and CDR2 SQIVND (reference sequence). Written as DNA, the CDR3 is TGTGCCAGTAGTCCGCGACTAGGAAGCCCGGTTGGGCAGTTCTTC. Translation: CASSPRLGSPVGQFF.

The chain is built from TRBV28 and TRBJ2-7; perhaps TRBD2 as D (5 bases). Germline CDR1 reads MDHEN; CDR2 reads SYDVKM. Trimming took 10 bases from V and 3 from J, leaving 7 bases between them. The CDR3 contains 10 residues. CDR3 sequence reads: CATEGYEQYF. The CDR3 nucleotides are TGTGCCACCGAGGGCTACGAGCAGTACTTC.

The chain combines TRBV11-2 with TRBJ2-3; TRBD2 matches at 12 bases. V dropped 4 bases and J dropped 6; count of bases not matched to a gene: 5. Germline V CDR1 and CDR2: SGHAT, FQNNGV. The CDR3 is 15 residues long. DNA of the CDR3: TGTGCCAGCAGCTCCCCTAGCGGGAGGGCCGATACGCAGTATTTT. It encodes CASSSPSGRADTQYF.

The CDR3 bases are TGTGCCAGCGAACTAGCGGGAGGGCTACATGAGCAGTTCTTC. It codes for CASELAGGLHEQFF. V gene TRBV19 combines with J gene TRBJ2-1, with 13 bases lining up with TRBD2. The V and J ends lost 9 bases and 8 bases, in that order; junction bases with no gene match: 7. This CDR3 has 14 amino acids. Germline-derived CDR1 and CDR2 are LNHDA and SQIVND (reference sequence).

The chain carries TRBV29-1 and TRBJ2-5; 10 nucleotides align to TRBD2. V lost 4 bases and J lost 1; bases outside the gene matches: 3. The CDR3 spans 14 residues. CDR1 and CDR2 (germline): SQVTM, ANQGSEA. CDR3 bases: TGCAGCGTTGCTAGCGGGAGTGTCCAAGAGACCCAGTACTTC. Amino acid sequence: CSVASGSVQETQYF.

CDR3 sequence (DNA): TGTGCCAGCAGCTTAGGGTCTGCAGCGGGAGCCTACAATGAGCAGTTCTTC. Amino acid sequence: CASSLGSAAGAYNEQFF. This chain links TRBV7-6 with TRBJ2-1, with 8 bases that match TRBD2. This CDR3 has 17 amino acids. Trimming cost V 1 base and J 2 bases; bases outside gene matches: 7. The germline V gene encodes CDR1 SGHVS and CDR2 FNYEAQ.

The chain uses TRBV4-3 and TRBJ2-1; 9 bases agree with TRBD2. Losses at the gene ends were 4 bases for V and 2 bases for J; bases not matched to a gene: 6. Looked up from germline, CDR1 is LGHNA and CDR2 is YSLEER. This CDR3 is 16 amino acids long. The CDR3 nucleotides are TGCGCCAGCAGCCCCCAGGGCGGGAGGGCCTACAATGAGCAGTTCTTC. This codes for CASSPQGGRAYNEQFF.